Listed here are 7 T cell receptor beta chains from one sample, sequenced in a study of blood T cell repertoires in COVID-19. Measured with immunoSEQ multiplex PCR; TCRdb has only the in-frame clones, and not every one. Of 200,000 to 300,000 clones in the sample, more than 75% were seen once. The sample consisted of peripheral blood. These receptors originate from a man in his forties or fifties who had recovered from COVID-19.

V usage is TRBV4-3 and J usage is TRBJ1-2; 8 bases line up with TRBD1. CDR1 LGHNA and CDR2 YSLEER come from the germline V gene. The CDR3 is 14 residues long. The trim removed 0 bases at V and 5 bases at J, leaving 2 bases unmatched. The CDR3 here is CASSQDRGPYGYTF. The CDR3 coding sequence is TGCGCCAGCAGCCAAGACAGGGGGCCATATGGCTACACCTTC.

This chain connects TRBV6-6 to TRBJ2-7; D possibly corresponds to TRBD2 (6 bases). The CDR3 sequence is 15 residues long. Germline-derived CDR1 and CDR2 are MNHNY and SVGAGI (reference sequence). V lost 2 bases and J lost 3, with 14 bases in between. CDR3 region: CASSYTGTDRYEQYF. CDR3 nucleotides: TGTGCCAGCAGTTACACCGGGACTGATCGCTACGAGCAGTACTTC.

This chain links TRBV23-1 with TRBJ2-3; TRBD2 matches at 9 bases. Being an ORF, TRBV23-1 has a function that is uncertain. After removal of 9 bases from V and 7 bases from J, the junction contained 8 bases not matched to a gene. This CDR3 has 13 amino acids. CDR3 in amino acids: CARDSGRPYTQYF. The CDR3, as DNA: TGCGCCAGAGATAGCGGGAGACCATATACGCAGTATTTT.

The chain joins TRBV7-6 to TRBJ2-3, with a tentative D call TRBD1 (6 bases). In germline, CDR1 is SGHVS, CDR2 FNYEAQ. V gave up 7 bases and J gave up 8 bases, with 19 bases separating them. This CDR3 contains 14 residues. Here the CDR3 reads CASTLGREGGTQYF. The CDR3, as DNA: TGTGCCAGCACCCTAGGAAGGGAAGGGGGTACGCAGTATTTT.

The chain joins TRBV5-3 to TRBJ2-7; 10 bases agree with TRBD2. TRBV5-3 falls under the ORF class, with uncertain function. The CDR3 sequence is 18 residues long. The V segment lost 3 bases and the J segment 3 bases; nucleotides outside the gene matches: 15. CDR3 DNA sequence: TGTGCCAGAAGCTCCGGGACTAGCGCCGCACCGCGAGGCTACGAGCAGTACTTC. Amino acid sequence: CARSSGTSAAPRGYEQYF.

The rearrangement joins TRBV21-1 to TRBJ2-4; the table's D gene call, TRBD1, was not cross checked with the DNA. TRBV21-1 represents a pseudogene. The CDR3 sequence is 15 residues long. The CDR3 bases are TGTGCCGCCCGGCAGGGTTTGATGGGCAAAAACATTCAGTACTTC. Translation: CAARQGLMGKNIQYF.

The gene calls are TRBV5-1 and TRBJ2-1; 7 positions match TRBD2. J was trimmed by 8 bases and V by 4 bases; bases with no gene match: 6. This CDR3 comprises 13 residues. Per the germline V gene, CDR1 is SGHRS and CDR2 is YFSETQ. The CDR3 loop is CASSPGGSHEQFF. As DNA, the CDR3 is TGCGCCAGCAGCCCCGGGGGGTCCCATGAGCAGTTCTTC.